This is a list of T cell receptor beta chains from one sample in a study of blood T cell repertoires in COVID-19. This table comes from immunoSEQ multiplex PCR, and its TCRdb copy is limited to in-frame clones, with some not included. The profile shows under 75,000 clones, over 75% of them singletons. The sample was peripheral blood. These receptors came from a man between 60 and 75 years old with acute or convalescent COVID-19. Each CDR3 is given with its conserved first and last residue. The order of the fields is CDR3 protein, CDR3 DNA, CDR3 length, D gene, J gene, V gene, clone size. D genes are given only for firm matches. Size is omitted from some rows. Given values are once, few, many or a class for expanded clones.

CDR3 protein: CASSLIRGGAGELFF; CDR3 DNA: TGTGCCAGCAGCTTAATCAGGGGAGGGGCCGGGGAGCTGTTTTTT; CDR3 length: 15; D gene: .; J gene: TRBJ2-2; V gene: TRBV11-1; clone size: .
CDR3 protein: CASSPPGVGGDTEAFF; CDR3 DNA: TGCGCCAGCAGCCCCCCGGGTGTTGGCGGGGACACTGAAGCTTTCTTT; CDR3 length: 16; D gene: .; J gene: TRBJ1-1; V gene: TRBV4-1; clone size: .
CDR3 protein: CAGSVGGGTNTGELFF; CDR3 DNA: TGTGCCGGCAGCGTAGGAGGTGGAACGAACACCGGGGAGCTGTTTTTT; CDR3 length: 16; D gene: .; J gene: TRBJ2-2; V gene: TRBV9; clone size: once
CDR3 protein: CASSSRRTGSNGYTF; CDR3 DNA: TGTGCCAGCAGCTCCAGACGGACAGGATCGAATGGCTACACCTTC; CDR3 length: 15; D gene: TRBD1; J gene: TRBJ1-2; V gene: TRBV14; clone size: .
CDR3 protein: CASSSHRGYEQYF; CDR3 DNA: TGTGCCAGCAGCTCGCACAGGGGCTACGAGCAGTACTTC; CDR3 length: 13; D gene: TRBD1; J gene: TRBJ2-7; V gene: TRBV7-6; clone size: .
CDR3 protein: CASSRQTTSGGAVYNEQFF; CDR3 DNA: TGTGCCAGCAGTCGCCAGACGACTAGCGGGGGGGCCGTCTACAATGAGCAGTTCTTC; CDR3 length: 19; D gene: TRBD2; J gene: TRBJ2-1; V gene: TRBV6-6; clone size: .
CDR3 protein: CAWSVQQGNPLHF; CDR3 DNA: TGTGCCTGGAGTGTACAACAGGGGAACCCCCTCCACTTT; CDR3 length: 13; D gene: TRBD1; J gene: TRBJ1-6; V gene: TRBV30; clone size: .
CDR3 protein: CATSGGARETQYF; CDR3 DNA: TGTGCCACCAGCGGGGGGGCCCGGGAGACCCAGTACTTC; CDR3 length: 13; D gene: .; J gene: TRBJ2-5; V gene: TRBV15; clone size: .
CDR3 protein: CATSDQTPYNEQFF; CDR3 DNA: TGTGCCACCAGTGATCAAACACCGTACAATGAGCAGTTCTTC; CDR3 length: 14; D gene: .; J gene: TRBJ2-1; V gene: TRBV24-1; clone size: few
CDR3 protein: CASSRRLAGAASSYNEQFF; CDR3 DNA: TGTGCCAGCAGCCGCCGACTAGCGGGGGCCGCGAGCTCCTACAATGAGCAGTTCTTC; CDR3 length: 19; D gene: TRBD2; J gene: TRBJ2-1; V gene: TRBV11-2; clone size: .
CDR3 protein: CSVLGANQPQHF; CDR3 DNA: TGCAGCGTTCTGGGGGCGAACCAGCCCCAGCATTTT; CDR3 length: 12; D gene: .; J gene: TRBJ1-5; V gene: TRBV29-1; clone size: .
CDR3 protein: CASSLRQGAAGELFF; CDR3 DNA: TGTGCCAGCAGCTTGAGACAGGGGGCCGCCGGGGAGCTGTTTTTT; CDR3 length: 15; D gene: TRBD1; J gene: TRBJ2-2; V gene: TRBV5-4; clone size: .
CDR3 protein: CASSVGEPYGYTF; CDR3 DNA: TGTGCCAGCAGTGTAGGAGAGCCCTATGGCTACACCTTC; CDR3 length: 13; D gene: .; J gene: TRBJ1-2; V gene: TRBV2; clone size: .
CDR3 protein: CASSELQGLSYNEQFF; CDR3 DNA: TGCGCCAGCAGTGAGCTACAGGGGTTGTCCTACAATGAGCAGTTCTTC; CDR3 length: 16; D gene: TRBD1; J gene: TRBJ2-1; V gene: TRBV10-2; clone size: .
CDR3 protein: CASSLELRGAGGNGNTIYF; CDR3 DNA: TGTGCCAGCAGCTTAGAGTTGCGAGGCGCAGGGGGCAACGGAAACACCATATATTTT; CDR3 length: 19; D gene: TRBD1; J gene: TRBJ1-3; V gene: TRBV7-6; clone size: .
CDR3 protein: CASTSTARFSEAFF; CDR3 DNA: TGTGCCAGCACTTCGACAGCGCGGTTTTCTGAAGCTTTCTTT; CDR3 length: 14; D gene: .; J gene: TRBJ1-1; V gene: TRBV2; clone size: few
CDR3 protein: CASSYTGLAQETQYF; CDR3 DNA: TGTGCCAGCAGTTACACGGGACTAGCGCAAGAGACCCAGTACTTC; CDR3 length: 15; D gene: TRBD2; J gene: TRBJ2-5; V gene: TRBV6-2/TRBV6-3; clone size: .
CDR3 protein: CASSGSDRLLSRSYEQYF; CDR3 DNA: TGCGCCAGCAGTGGGTCTGACAGATTATTAAGTCGTTCCTACGAGCAGTACTTC; CDR3 length: 18; D gene: .; J gene: TRBJ2-7; V gene: TRBV10-2; clone size: once
CDR3 protein: CASTPRGTDTQYF; CDR3 DNA: TGTGCCAGCACCCCCCGGGGGACAGATACGCAGTATTTT; CDR3 length: 13; D gene: .; J gene: TRBJ2-3; V gene: TRBV6-6; clone size: .
CDR3 protein: CASSELGAGGTYTQYF; CDR3 DNA: TGCGCCAGCAGTGAGTTAGGAGCGGGGGGGACATATACGCAGTATTTT; CDR3 length: 16; D gene: TRBD2; J gene: TRBJ2-3; V gene: TRBV10-2; clone size: .
CDR3 protein: CSAGTGGNTIYF; CDR3 DNA: TGCAGCGCCGGAACAGGGGGAAACACCATATATTTT; CDR3 length: 12; D gene: .; J gene: TRBJ1-3; V gene: TRBV29-1; clone size: .
CDR3 protein: CAWAPLTSGGLPGTETQYF; CDR3 DNA: TGTGCCTGGGCGCCTCTGACTAGCGGGGGCCTGCCTGGGACCGAGACCCAGTACTTC; CDR3 length: 19; D gene: TRBD2; J gene: TRBJ2-5; V gene: TRBV30; clone size: .
CDR3 protein: CASSIQGALNQPQHF; CDR3 DNA: TGTGCCAGCAGCATACAGGGGGCCCTCAATCAGCCCCAGCATTTT; CDR3 length: 15; D gene: TRBD1; J gene: TRBJ1-5; V gene: TRBV5-6; clone size: .
CDR3 protein: CASSPVAGKLFF; CDR3 DNA: TGCGCCAGCAGCCCGGTGGCAGGAAAACTGTTTTTT; CDR3 length: 12; D gene: .; J gene: TRBJ1-4; V gene: TRBV4-1; clone size: .
CDR3 protein: CASSPRAGDEQYF; CDR3 DNA: TGTGCCAGCAGCCCCCGGGCGGGGGACGAGCAGTACTTC; CDR3 length: 13; D gene: TRBD2; J gene: TRBJ2-7; V gene: TRBV7-2; clone size: .
CDR3 protein: CASSPEGPGKSF; CDR3 DNA: TGTGCCAGCAGCCCCGAGGGCCCTGGTAAAAGTTTT; CDR3 length: 12; D gene: .; J gene: TRBJ1-3; V gene: TRBV7-9; clone size: .
CDR3 protein: CASSFGQLNYNEQFF; CDR3 DNA: TGTGCCAGCAGCTTCGGACAGTTAAATTACAATGAGCAGTTCTTC; CDR3 length: 15; D gene: .; J gene: TRBJ2-1; V gene: TRBV7-9; clone size: .
CDR3 protein: CASSQIGTGGTEAFF; CDR3 DNA: TGCGCCAGCAGCCAAATCGGGACAGGGGGCACTGAAGCTTTCTTT; CDR3 length: 15; D gene: TRBD1; J gene: TRBJ1-1; V gene: TRBV4-1; clone size: few
CDR3 protein: CASESGGSTDTQYF; CDR3 DNA: TGTGCCAGTGAAAGCGGGGGGAGCACAGATACGCAGTATTTT; CDR3 length: 14; D gene: TRBD2; J gene: TRBJ2-3; V gene: TRBV6-5; clone size: once
CDR3 protein: CASRLVTGPDTQYF; CDR3 DNA: TGTGCCAGCAGGCTAGTCACAGGGCCAGATACGCAGTATTTT; CDR3 length: 14; D gene: .; J gene: TRBJ2-3; V gene: TRBV6-5; clone size: .
CDR3 protein: CASSADRANYGYTF; CDR3 DNA: TGTGCCAGCTCTGCGGACAGGGCTAACTATGGCTACACCTTC; CDR3 length: 14; D gene: TRBD1; J gene: TRBJ1-2; V gene: TRBV18; clone size: .
CDR3 protein: CASSSPAGANVLTF; CDR3 DNA: TGTGCCAGCAGCTCGCCAGCTGGGGCCAACGTCCTGACTTTC; CDR3 length: 14; D gene: .; J gene: TRBJ2-6; V gene: TRBV5-4; clone size: .
CDR3 protein: CASSPTGGNWQYF; CDR3 DNA: TGTGCCAGCAGCCCGACAGGGGGGAACTGGCAGTACTTC; CDR3 length: 13; D gene: TRBD1; J gene: TRBJ2-7; V gene: TRBV7-9; clone size: few
CDR3 protein: CASSYDGGASYEQYF; CDR3 DNA: TGTGCCAGCAGTTACGATGGTGGGGCCTCCTACGAGCAGTACTTC; CDR3 length: 15; D gene: .; J gene: TRBJ2-7; V gene: TRBV6-5; clone size: .
CDR3 protein: CASSEGVSGGQETQYF; CDR3 DNA: TGTGCCAGCAGTGAAGGTGTTAGCGGGGGACAAGAGACCCAGTACTTC; CDR3 length: 16; D gene: TRBD2; J gene: TRBJ2-5; V gene: TRBV6-1; clone size: many
CDR3 protein: CASSRTGGRLSNEKLFF; CDR3 DNA: TGTGCCAGCAGTCGGACAGGGGGTCGTCTGAGTAATGAAAAACTGTTTTTT; CDR3 length: 17; D gene: TRBD1; J gene: TRBJ1-4; V gene: TRBV3-1/TRBV3-2; clone size: .
CDR3 protein: CASSPRTGGAEAFF; CDR3 DNA: TGTGCCAGCAGTCCCCGGACAGGGGGCGCCGAAGCTTTCTTT; CDR3 length: 14; D gene: TRBD1; J gene: TRBJ1-1; V gene: TRBV6-5; clone size: few
CDR3 protein: CASSFRGGNTIYF; CDR3 DNA: TGTGCCAGCAGCTTCCGCGGTGGAAACACCATATATTTT; CDR3 length: 13; D gene: .; J gene: TRBJ1-3; V gene: TRBV7-9; clone size: .
CDR3 protein: CASSHRAQRSYNEQFF; CDR3 DNA: TGTGCCAGCAGCCATCGCGCTCAGAGGTCCTACAATGAGCAGTTCTTC; CDR3 length: 16; D gene: .; J gene: TRBJ2-1; V gene: TRBV3-1/TRBV3-2; clone size: once
CDR3 protein: CASSQPPTGEAFF; CDR3 DNA: TGCGCCAGCAGTCAGCCCCCTACAGGGGAAGCTTTCTTT; CDR3 length: 13; D gene: .; J gene: TRBJ1-1; V gene: TRBV23-1; clone size: once
CDR3 protein: CASSARQGMTLNTEAFF; CDR3 DNA: TGTGCCAGCAGCGCGAGACAGGGTATGACCTTGAACACTGAAGCTTTCTTT; CDR3 length: 17; D gene: TRBD1; J gene: TRBJ1-1; V gene: TRBV11-2; clone size: .
CDR3 protein: CASSTPQGETQYF; CDR3 DNA: TGTGCCAGCAGCACCCCCCAGGGAGAGACCCAGTACTTC; CDR3 length: 13; D gene: .; J gene: TRBJ2-5; V gene: TRBV3-1/TRBV3-2; clone size: once
CDR3 protein: CAISESELAGAKGDTQYF; CDR3 DNA: TGTGCCATCAGTGAGTCAGAGCTAGCGGGGGCCAAAGGGGATACGCAGTATTTT; CDR3 length: 18; D gene: TRBD2; J gene: TRBJ2-3; V gene: TRBV10-3; clone size: once
CDR3 protein: CASSSYRGRSETQYF; CDR3 DNA: TGTGCCAGCAGCTCATACAGGGGGCGAAGTGAGACCCAGTACTTC; CDR3 length: 15; D gene: TRBD1; J gene: TRBJ2-5; V gene: TRBV7-8; clone size: .
CDR3 protein: CASKGGGRGYTF; CDR3 DNA: TGTGCCAGCAAGGGGGGGGGCCGTGGCTACACCTTC; CDR3 length: 12; D gene: .; J gene: TRBJ1-2; V gene: TRBV27; clone size: many
CDR3 protein: CASSQDSTVSNQPQHF; CDR3 DNA: TGTGCCAGCAGCCAAGATAGCACTGTTAGCAATCAGCCCCAGCATTTT; CDR3 length: 16; D gene: .; J gene: TRBJ1-5; V gene: TRBV3-1/TRBV3-2; clone size: .
CDR3 protein: CASIRQGSEGNQPQHF; CDR3 DNA: TGTGCCAGCATTCGACAGGGGAGTGAGGGTAATCAGCCCCAGCATTTT; CDR3 length: 16; D gene: TRBD1; J gene: TRBJ1-5; V gene: TRBV28; clone size: .
CDR3 protein: CASSFGVAGELFF; CDR3 DNA: TGCGCCAGCAGTTTCGGGGTTGCCGGGGAGCTGTTTTTT; CDR3 length: 13; D gene: .; J gene: TRBJ2-2; V gene: TRBV6-5; clone size: .
CDR3 protein: CASSYGGQTTRGYTF; CDR3 DNA: TGTGCCAGCAGTTACGGCGGGCAGACCACACGGGGCTACACCTTC; CDR3 length: 15; D gene: .; J gene: TRBJ1-2; V gene: TRBV6-6; clone size: .
CDR3 protein: CASSLDQGPGGELFF; CDR3 DNA: TGTGCCAGCAGTTTGGACCAGGGGCCGGGCGGGGAGCTGTTTTTT; CDR3 length: 15; D gene: .; J gene: TRBJ2-2; V gene: TRBV28; clone size: .
CDR3 protein: CASSFSGVDTGELFF; CDR3 DNA: TGTGCTAGCAGCTTTTCGGGTGTAGACACCGGGGAGCTGTTTTTT; CDR3 length: 15; D gene: .; J gene: TRBJ2-2; V gene: TRBV7-7; clone size: .
CDR3 protein: CASSQNLAGVSGTGELFF; CDR3 DNA: TGTGCCAGCAGTCAAAACTTAGCGGGGGTCAGCGGAACCGGGGAGCTGTTTTTT; CDR3 length: 18; D gene: TRBD2; J gene: TRBJ2-2; V gene: TRBV6-2/TRBV6-3; clone size: .
CDR3 protein: CASQVAGGNEQYF; CDR3 DNA: TGTGCCAGCCAGGTGGCAGGGGGCAACGAGCAGTACTTC; CDR3 length: 13; D gene: TRBD1; J gene: TRBJ2-7; V gene: TRBV25-1; clone size: few
CDR3 protein: CAWSRGTGQEDTEAFF; CDR3 DNA: TGTGCCTGGAGCCGTGGGACAGGGCAGGAGGACACTGAAGCTTTCTTT; CDR3 length: 16; D gene: TRBD1; J gene: TRBJ1-1; V gene: TRBV30; clone size: .
CDR3 protein: CASRPWDRGGGYTF; CDR3 DNA: TGTGCCAGTAGGCCCTGGGACAGGGGCGGTGGCTACACCTTC; CDR3 length: 14; D gene: TRBD1; J gene: TRBJ1-2; V gene: TRBV19; clone size: .